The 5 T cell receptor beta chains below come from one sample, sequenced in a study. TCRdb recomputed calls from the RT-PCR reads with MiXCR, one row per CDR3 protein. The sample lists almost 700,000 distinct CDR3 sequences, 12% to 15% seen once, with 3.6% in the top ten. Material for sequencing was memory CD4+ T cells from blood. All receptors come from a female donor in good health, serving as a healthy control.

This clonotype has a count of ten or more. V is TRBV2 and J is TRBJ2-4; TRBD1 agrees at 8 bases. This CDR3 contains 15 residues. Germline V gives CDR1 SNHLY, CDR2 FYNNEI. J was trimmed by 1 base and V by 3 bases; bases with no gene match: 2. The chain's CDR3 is CASSDRGPAKNIQYF. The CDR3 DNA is TGTGCCAGCAGTGACAGGGGGCCTGCCAAAAACATTCAGTACTTC.

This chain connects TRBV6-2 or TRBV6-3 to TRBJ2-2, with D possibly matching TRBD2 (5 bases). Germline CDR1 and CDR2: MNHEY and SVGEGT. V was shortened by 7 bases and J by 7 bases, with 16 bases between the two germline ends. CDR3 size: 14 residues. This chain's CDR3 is CASNTELEGGELFF. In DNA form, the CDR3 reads TGTGCCAGCAACACCGAACTAGAAGGCGGGGAGCTGTTTTTT.

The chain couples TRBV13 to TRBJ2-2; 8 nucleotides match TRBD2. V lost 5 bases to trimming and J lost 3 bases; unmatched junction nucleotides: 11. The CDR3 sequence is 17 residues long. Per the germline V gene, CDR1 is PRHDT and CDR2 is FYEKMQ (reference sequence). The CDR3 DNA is TGTGCCAGCAGCCGTCCCACGGGAGGGCCCGACACCGGGGAGCTGTTTTTT. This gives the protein CASSRPTGGPDTGELFF.

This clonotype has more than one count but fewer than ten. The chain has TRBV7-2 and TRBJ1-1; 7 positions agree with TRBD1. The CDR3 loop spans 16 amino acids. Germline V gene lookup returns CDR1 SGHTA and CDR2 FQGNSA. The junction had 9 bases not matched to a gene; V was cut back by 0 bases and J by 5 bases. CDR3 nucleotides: TGTGCCAGCAGCTTAGCACCGAGACAGGGTTATACTGAAGCTTTCTTT. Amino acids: CASSLAPRQGYTEAFF.

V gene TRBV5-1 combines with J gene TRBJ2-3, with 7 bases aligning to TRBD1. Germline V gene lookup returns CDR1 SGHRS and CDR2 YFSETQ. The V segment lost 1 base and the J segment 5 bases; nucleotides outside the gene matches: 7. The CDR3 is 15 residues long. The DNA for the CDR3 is TGCGCCAGCAGCTTGTCAGGGACAGATTTAGATACGCAGTATTTT. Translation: CASSLSGTDLDTQYF.